This passage covers 23 T cell receptor beta chains from one sample sequenced in a study of T-cell memory formation after mild COVID-19. A single record per CDR3 protein comes from TCRdb applying MiXCR to the 5' RACE reads. The table has about 57,000 distinct CDR3 sequences, roughly an eighth seen once. The sample taken for sequencing was PBMCs or a T cell subset sorted from them (not recorded which). The source of these receptors is a man younger than 35 who had mild COVID-19 (a few samples of this study predate the infection). Cell type and time point are not known.

The CDR3 bases are TGTGCCAGCAGCTATGCAGGGGGCAATCAGCCCCAGCATTTT. It yields the protein CASSYAGGNQPQHF. This rearrangement joins TRBV7-2 to TRBJ1-5; tentatively, D is TRBD1 (6 bases). The CDR3 sequence is 14 residues long. CDR1 is SGHTA and CDR2 is FQGNSA in the germline V gene. The V and J ends lost 4 bases and 2 bases respectively, with 9 bases between them. Looking up the rest from reference TRBV7-2 and TRBJ1-5 gives the full variable domain: GAGVSQSPSNKVTEKGKDVELRCDPISGHTALYWYRQSLGQGLEFLIYFQGNSAPDKSGLPSDRFSAERTGGSVSTLTIQRTQQEDSAVYLCASSYAGGNQPQHFGDGTRLSIL.

The V call is TRBV6-2 or TRBV6-3, the J call TRBJ2-5, with a weak D call TRBD1 (5 bases). Germline V gene data show CDR1 as MNHEY and CDR2 as SVGEGT. CDR3 length equals 14 residues. Trimming removed 0 bases from V and 5 bases from J, with 10 bases in between. The CDR3 DNA sequence: TGTGCCAGCAGTTACTCGGGGCGGCAGGAGACCCAGTACTTC. This sequence encodes CASSYSGRQETQYF.

The chain is built from TRBV20-1 and TRBJ1-5, with 7 bases aligning to TRBD1. Germline values: CDR1 DFQATT, CDR2 SNEGSKA (reference sequence). The CDR3 totals 14 residues. The V segment lost 3 bases and the J segment 9 bases; nucleotides outside the gene matches: 11. DNA for the CDR3: TGCAGTGCTAGCCGCACGACAGGGAGTGGGCCCCAGCATTTT. Translated: CSASRTTGSGPQHF.

This clonotype was counted only a few times. CDR3: CASSPPHQAFF. CDR3 DNA sequence: TGTGCCAGCAGTCCCCCGCACCAAGCTTTCTTT. The chain combines TRBV7-3 with TRBJ1-1; D is unresolved. CDR1 and CDR2 from the germline V gene are SGHTA and FQGTGA. V shed 6 bases and J shed 9 bases, with 11 bases lying between them. The length of the CDR3 is 11 residues. Full variable domain (remainder filled in from reference TRBV7-3 and TRBJ1-1): GAGVSQTPSNKVTEKGKYVELRCDPISGHTALYWYRQSLGQGPEFLIYFQGTGAADDSGLPNDRFFAVRPEGSVSTLKIQRTERGDSAVYLCASSPPHQAFFGQGTRLTVV.

This clonotype was detected ten times or more. The rearrangement joins TRBV12-3 or TRBV12-4 to TRBJ2-2; 13 bases match TRBD2. J gave up 3 bases and V 5 bases, and 3 bases lay outside the gene matches. CDR3 length: 16 residues. The CDR3 region is CASSQGLAGHTGELFF. CDR3 nucleotides: TGTGCCAGCAGTCAGGGACTAGCGGGGCACACCGGGGAGCTGTTTTTT.

This rearrangement joins TRBV10-3 to TRBJ1-1; D perhaps matches TRBD1 (5 bases). The CDR3 covers 13 residues. In germline, CDR1 is ENHRY, CDR2 SYGVKD. V lost 3 bases to trimming and J lost 4 bases, with 9 bases between them. In DNA, the CDR3 is TGTGCCATCAGTGACGGGGGGGGCACTGAAGCTTTCTTT. This gives the protein CAISDGGGTEAFF.

The CDR3 sequence: CASSPPGAYDSNQPQHF. Here the CDR3 DNA reads TGTGCCAGCTCACCCCCGGGGGCGTATGATAGCAATCAGCCCCAGCATTTT. This chain connects TRBV18 to TRBJ1-5, with a weak D call TRBD1 (6 bases). Germline values: CDR1 KGHSH, CDR2 LQKENI. V was shortened by 3 bases and J by 0 bases, with 15 bases between the two germline ends. This CDR3 is built from 17 residues.

This clonotype was counted a few times. The chain uses TRBV6-5 and TRBJ2-2; maybe TRBD2 (5 bases). CDR1 is MNHEY, CDR2 SVGAGI, per germline. The CDR3 is 15 residues long. V lost 7 bases, J lost 0 bases, and 12 bases lay in between. Here the CDR3 DNA reads TGTGCCAGCACCCCGGCGGGTACGAACACCGGGGAGCTGTTTTTT. Translating gives CASTPAGTNTGELFF.

Written as DNA, the CDR3 is TGTGCCAGCTCCAGGGAATACGAGCAGTACTTC. Its protein is CASSREYEQYF. The chain links TRBV7-9 to TRBJ2-7; D might be TRBD1 (5 bases). V dropped 8 bases and J dropped 4 bases, with 9 bases sitting between them. There are 11 residues in the CDR3. The germline V gene has CDR1 SEHNR and CDR2 FQNEAQ (reference sequence).

The rearrangement links TRBV9 to TRBJ2-2; D is uncertain. Trimming shortened V by 4 bases and J by 1 base, and 8 bases separated the two germline ends. This CDR3 comprises 14 residues. Germline lookup yields CDR1 SGDLS and CDR2 YYNGEE. This CDR3 is CASSPAVNTGELFF. The DNA for the CDR3 is TGTGCCAGCAGCCCGGCAGTGAACACCGGGGAGCTGTTTTTT.

This chain connects TRBV6-2 or TRBV6-3 to TRBJ1-1; no reliable D call. CDR1 and CDR2 from the germline V gene are MNHEY and SVGEGT. This CDR3 spans 13 amino acids. The V end was cut by 9 bases, the J end by 1 base, with 12 bases between. The CDR3 nucleotides are TGTGCCAGTTCTCGGGCTGGGAACACTGAAGCTTTCTTT. It codes for CASSRAGNTEAFF.

CDR3: CSVLQGQETQYF. As DNA, the CDR3 is TGCAGTGTTTTGCAGGGTCAAGAGACCCAGTACTTC. The chain couples TRBV20-1 to TRBJ2-5, with D possibly being TRBD1 (5 bases). CDR1 and CDR2 from the germline V gene are DFQATT and SNEGSKA (reference sequence). There are 12 residues in the CDR3. V lost 7 bases and J lost 2, with 11 bases in between.

This clonotype appeared a few times. The V call is TRBV20-1, the J call TRBJ2-5, with a weak D call TRBD2 (6 bases). V shed 6 bases and J shed 2 bases, with 13 bases lying between them. The CDR3 spans 13 residues. In germline, CDR1 is DFQATT, CDR2 SNEGSKA (reference sequence). In nucleotides, the CDR3 is TGCAGTGCCCAGACGGCGGGACAAGAGACCCAGTACTTC. This encodes CSAQTAGQETQYF.

The CDR3 sequence: CASSLAWLVDEQFF. DNA for the CDR3: TGCGCCAGCAGCTTGGCCTGGCTGGTAGATGAGCAGTTCTTC. V gene TRBV5-1 combines with J gene TRBJ2-1; D gene uncertain. Per the germline V gene, CDR1 is SGHRS and CDR2 is YFSETQ. The CDR3 contains 14 residues. Trimming took off 0 bases at V and 8 bases at J, with 12 bases between the two ends. The variable domain in full, with the rest retrieved from reference TRBV5-1 and TRBJ2-1, is KAGVTQTPRYLIKTRGQQVTLSCSPISGHRSVSWYQQTPGQGLQFLFEYFSETQRNKGNFPGRFSGRQFSNSRSEMNVSTLELGDSALYLCASSLAWLVDEQFFGPGTRLTVL.

This clonotype was seen a few times. The chain uses TRBV12-3 or TRBV12-4 and TRBJ2-2; TRBD2 matches 10 bases. The V segment lost 5 bases and the J segment 5 bases; nucleotides outside the gene matches: 8. This CDR3 has 16 residues. The CDR3 DNA is TGTGCCAGCAGTCCTAAGCGGGGGGGAGGTACCGGGGAGCTGTTTTTT. Protein sequence: CASSPKRGGGTGELFF.

This clonotype was counted between two and nine times. The chain combines TRBV6-1 with TRBJ2-5; 9 bases match TRBD2. The CDR3 sequence is 14 residues long. The V segment lost 3 bases and the J segment 7 bases; nucleotides outside the gene matches: 6. CDR1 and CDR2 (germline): MNHNS, SASEGT. CDR3 DNA sequence: TGTGCCAGCAGTGACCCTAGCGGGGTTTGGACCCAGTACTTC. Its protein is CASSDPSGVWTQYF.

This clonotype has a handful of counts. CDR3 nucleotides: TGTGCCAGCAGCCCTGGACTAGCGGGGGGGGATTTCCAAGAGACCCAGTACTTC. Protein: CASSPGLAGGDFQETQYF. The chain links TRBV7-9 to TRBJ2-5, with 15 bases fitting TRBD2. Germline V gene lookup returns CDR1 SEHNR and CDR2 FQNEAQ (reference sequence). The V segment lost 5 bases and the J segment 1 base; nucleotides outside the gene matches: 8. The CDR3 runs to 18 residues.

This chain connects TRBV2 to TRBJ2-1, with no clear D. V was trimmed by 7 bases and J by 2 bases, leaving 9 bases between them. Germline V lookup: CDR1 SNHLY, CDR2 FYNNEI. This CDR3 contains 13 residues. In DNA, the CDR3 is TGTGCCAGCACTTCGGCCCCCTACAATGAGCAGTTCTTC. It is translated as CASTSAPYNEQFF.

The rearrangement links TRBV7-2 to TRBJ2-5; D unresolved. The ends were cut back, 5 bases at V and 1 base at J, with 5 bases in the middle. Per germline, CDR1 SGHTA and CDR2 FQGNSA. This CDR3 comprises 12 residues. The DNA for the CDR3 is TGTGCCAGCAGCCGCCCCCAAGAGACCCAGTACTTC. Translated, it gives CASSRPQETQYF.

This clonotype was seen many times. This chain connects TRBV5-1 to TRBJ2-7; possibly TRBD2 for D (6 bases). The germline gives CDR1 SGHRS, CDR2 YFSETQ. The V and J ends lost 5 bases and 5 bases respectively, with 17 bases between them. The CDR3 sequence is 14 residues long. DNA for the CDR3: TGCGCCAGCAGGCCCGCCCCCTGGGAGGACGAGCAGTACTTC. As protein: CASRPAPWEDEQYF.

The chain has TRBV9 and TRBJ2-5, with D perhaps TRBD2 (7 bases). The V end was cut by 0 bases, the J end by 5 bases, with 11 bases between. The CDR3 runs to 14 residues. CDR1 is SGDLS, CDR2 YYNGEE, per germline. CDR3 bases: TGTGCCAGCAGCGTAGCACAGGGAGGGGAGACCCAGTACTTC. Translating it yields CASSVAQGGETQYF.

J is TRBJ2-3 and V is TRBV12-3 or TRBV12-4, with a tentative D call TRBD1 (5 bases). The CDR3 has 17 residues. Deletions cut 1 base from V and 1 base from J, with 15 bases between. CDR3 sequence (DNA): TGTGCCAGCAGTTTAGACTCGACAGCTCCGGGCACAGATACGCAGTATTTT. Protein product: CASSLDSTAPGTDTQYF.

A few counts support this clonotype. J is TRBJ2-1 and V is TRBV10-2; 16 positions match TRBD2. With V trimmed by 8 bases and J by 7 bases, 8 bases remained unmatched. The V gene's germline CDR1 is WSHSY and CDR2 SAAADI. This CDR3 is 16 amino acids long. In DNA, the CDR3 is TGCGCCAGCGGGGGACTAGCGGGGGGGCCGGAGAATGAGCAGTTCTTC. This translates into CASGGLAGGPENEQFF.